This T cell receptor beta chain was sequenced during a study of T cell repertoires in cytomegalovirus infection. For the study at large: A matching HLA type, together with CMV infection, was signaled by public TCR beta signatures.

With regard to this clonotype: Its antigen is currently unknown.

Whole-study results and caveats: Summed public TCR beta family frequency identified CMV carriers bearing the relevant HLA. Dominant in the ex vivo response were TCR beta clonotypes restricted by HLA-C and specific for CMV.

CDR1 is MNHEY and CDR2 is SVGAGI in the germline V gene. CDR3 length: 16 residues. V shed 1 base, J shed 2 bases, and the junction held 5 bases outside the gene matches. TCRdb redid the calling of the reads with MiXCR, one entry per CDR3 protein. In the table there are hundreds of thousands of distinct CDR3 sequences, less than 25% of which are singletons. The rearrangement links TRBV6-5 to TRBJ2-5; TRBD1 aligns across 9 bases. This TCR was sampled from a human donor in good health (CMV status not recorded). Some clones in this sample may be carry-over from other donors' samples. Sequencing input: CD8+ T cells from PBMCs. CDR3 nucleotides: TGTGCCAGCAGTTACTTGGGACAGGGTGAACAAGAGACCCAGTACTTC. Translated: CASSYLGQGEQETQYF.